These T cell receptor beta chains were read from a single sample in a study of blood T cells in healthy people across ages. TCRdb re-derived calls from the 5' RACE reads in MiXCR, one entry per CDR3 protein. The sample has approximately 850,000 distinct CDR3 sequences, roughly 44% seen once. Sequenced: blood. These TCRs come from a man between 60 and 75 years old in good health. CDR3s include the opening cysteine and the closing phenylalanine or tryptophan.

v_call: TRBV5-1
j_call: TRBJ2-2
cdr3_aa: CASSPQGAGELFF

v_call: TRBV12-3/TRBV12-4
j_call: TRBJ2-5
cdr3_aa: CASRVGPGTQETQYF

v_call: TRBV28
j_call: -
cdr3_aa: CASSLRIAGGHEQYF

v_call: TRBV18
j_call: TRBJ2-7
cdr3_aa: CASSDQRGTAEQYF

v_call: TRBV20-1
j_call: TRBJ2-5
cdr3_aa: CSARTSGVAGLPETQYF

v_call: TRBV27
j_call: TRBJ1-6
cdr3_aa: CASSFEGYNSPLHF

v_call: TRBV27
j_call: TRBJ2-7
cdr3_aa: CASRDDKLGSYEQYF

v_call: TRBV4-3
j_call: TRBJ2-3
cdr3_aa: CASSQEQGGEPTDTQYF

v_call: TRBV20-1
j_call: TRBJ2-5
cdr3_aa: CSASRLAGSNEQYF

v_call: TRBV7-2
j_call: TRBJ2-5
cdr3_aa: CASSSSGSKVYF

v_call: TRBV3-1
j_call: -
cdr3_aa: CASTQMGGRQETQFF

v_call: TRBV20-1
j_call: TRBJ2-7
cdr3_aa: CSAQRTGLTGYEQYF

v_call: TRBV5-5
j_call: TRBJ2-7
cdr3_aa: CASSLIPYRGSTYEQYF

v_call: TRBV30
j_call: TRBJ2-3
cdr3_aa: CAWTQRGARDTQYF

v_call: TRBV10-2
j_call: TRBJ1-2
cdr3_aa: CASSRDPGGGYGYTF

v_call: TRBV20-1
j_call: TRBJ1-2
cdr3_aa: CSAAELGQGTNYGYTF